The 21 T cell receptor beta chains given below trace back to one sample, sequenced in a study of blood T cell repertoires in COVID-19. Generated by immunoSEQ multiplex PCR, the TCRdb table keeps only in-frame clones and is missing some. This repertoire shows fewer than 350,000 clones, 80% to 95% found once; its top ten account for under 7%. Sequenced material: peripheral blood. These TCRs come from a woman in her twenties or thirties with COVID-19, enrolled during active disease.

The chain links TRBV28 to TRBJ1-1; no reliable D call. The CDR3 has 12 amino acids. The V and J ends lost 5 bases and 6 bases respectively, with 10 bases between them. Looked up from germline, CDR1 is MDHEN and CDR2 is SYDVKM. CDR3 nucleotides: TGTGCCAGCAGTCTCATGAGGGCTGAAGCTTTCTTT. Protein product: CASSLMRAEAFF.

Here the CDR3 DNA reads TGTGCCAGCAGTGATGATATAGGACAGGGGAGGAACTATGGCTACACCTTC. Encoded protein: CASSDDIGQGRNYGYTF. The chain couples TRBV2 to TRBJ1-2; 9 bases fit TRBD1. This CDR3 region has 17 residues. The V segment lost 3 bases and the J segment 2 bases; nucleotides outside the gene matches: 10. In germline, CDR1 is SNHLY, CDR2 FYNNEI.

CDR3 sequence: CASRALAGVRDTQYF. The CDR3 bases are TGTGCCAGCAGGGCGCTAGCGGGAGTACGTGATACGCAGTATTTT. The V and J genes are TRBV5-4 and TRBJ2-3; 10 nucleotides align to TRBD2. The CDR3 length is 15 residues. The germline V gene has CDR1 SGHNT and CDR2 YYREEE (reference sequence). The V gene end was trimmed by 5 bases and the J gene end by 6 bases; junction bases not matched to a gene: 9. The whole variable domain, filled in from reference TRBV5-4 and TRBJ2-3, reads ETGVTQSPTHLIKTRGQQVTLRCSSQSGHNTVSWYQQALGQGPQFIFQYYREEENGRGNFPPRFSGLQFPNYSSELNVNALELDDSALYLCASRALAGVRDTQYFGPGTRLTVL.

This clone was seen more than once but under ten times. V is TRBV7-8 and J is TRBJ1-6; 7 bases are a match to TRBD1. Germline V gene lookup returns CDR1 SGHVS and CDR2 FQNEAQ. The CDR3 extends over 15 amino acids. The V gene end was trimmed by 5 bases and the J gene end by 6 bases; junction bases not matched to a gene: 7. For the CDR3, the DNA is TGTGCCAGCAGCGTCCACACAGGGGCTAATTCACCCCTCCACTTT. Translated, it gives CASSVHTGANSPLHF. The entire variable domain, with the rest obtained from reference TRBV7-8 and TRBJ1-6, is as follows: GAGVSQSPRYKVAKRGQDVALRCDPISGHVSLFWYQQALGQGPEFLTYFQNEAQLDKSGLPSDRFFAERPEGSVSTLKIQRTQQEDSAVYLCASSVHTGANSPLHFGNGTRLTVT.

The chain has TRBV5-1 and TRBJ2-6; D may be TRBD2 (5 bases). V lost 4 bases, J lost 2 bases, and 16 bases lay in between. The CDR3 is 17 residues long. In germline, CDR1 is SGHRS, CDR2 YFSETQ. The CDR3 nucleotides are TGCGCCAGCAGCCCGGAGGTCGTGGTCACTGGGGCCAACGTCCTGACTTTC. This translates into CASSPEVVVTGANVLTF.

The genes are TRBV6-4 and TRBJ1-1, with a possible D match to TRBD1 (6 bases). Trimming took off 5 bases at V and 5 bases at J, with 15 bases between the two ends. Per germline, CDR1 MRHNA and CDR2 SNTAGT. The CDR3 spans 14 residues. The CDR3 DNA follows: TGTGCCAGCAGTCCCTCGGGGGGGCTTACTGAAGCTTTCTTT. This sequence encodes CASSPSGGLTEAFF.

The CDR3, as DNA: TGCGCCAGCAGTGCTAGCGGGAGCTACGAGCAGTACTTC. Translated: CASSASGSYEQYF. This chain uses TRBV10-1 with TRBJ2-7, with TRBD2 matching over 10 bases. This CDR3 spans 13 amino acids. V was clipped by 4 bases and J by 3 bases; unmatched bases: 0. Germline V gives CDR1 WNHNN, CDR2 SYGVQD (reference sequence).

The rearrangement uses TRBV2 and TRBJ1-1; the match to TRBD1 covers 10 bases. Germline V gene data show CDR1 as SNHLY and CDR2 as FYNNEI. The CDR3 loop spans 16 amino acids. Unmatched junction bases numbered 11, after V lost 6 bases and J lost 4 bases. CDR3 nucleotide sequence: TGTGCCAGCAGCGAACGGACAGGGGGTTGGGGCACTGAAGCTTTCTTT. Translation: CASSERTGGWGTEAFF.

This rearrangement joins TRBV3-1 (or the pseudogene TRBV3-2) to TRBJ2-3, with 7 bases that match TRBD2. V shed 3 bases, J shed 6 bases, and the junction held 6 bases outside the gene matches. The CDR3 consists of 14 residues. The germline gives CDR1 LGHDT, CDR2 YNNKEL (reference sequence). Here the CDR3 DNA reads TGTGCCAGCAGCCATCTAGCGGTAGGGGATACGCAGTATTTT. Encoded protein: CASSHLAVGDTQYF.

This clone showed up just once. The CDR3, as DNA: TGTGCCAGCAGCCCAGAGGCAGGGTGGTATCGAACCGGGGAGCTGTTTTTT. It is translated as CASSPEAGWYRTGELFF. This rearrangement joins TRBV11-2 to TRBJ2-2; possible D gene TRBD1, 5 bases. Germline CDR1 is SGHAT and CDR2 is FQNNGV. The CDR3 sequence is 17 residues long. Trimming stripped 5 bases from V and 5 bases from J, with 21 bases between.

V is TRBV7-2 and J is TRBJ1-2; no clear D gene. CDR1 and CDR2 (germline): SGHTA, FQGNSA. CDR3 length equals 11 residues. V lost 1 base, J lost 9 bases, and 6 bases lay in between. CDR3 nucleotides: TGTGCCAGCAGCTTAGGGCGGAGCTACACCTTC. It translates to CASSLGRSYTF.

This CDR3 reads CAWANRAGSPLHF. The CDR3 region has the DNA TGTGCCTGGGCAAACAGGGCGGGTTCACCCCTCCACTTT. The gene calls are TRBV30 and TRBJ1-6, with D perhaps TRBD1 (6 bases). The germline gives CDR1 GTSNPN, CDR2 SVGIG (reference sequence). V gave up 5 bases and J gave up 9 bases, with 14 bases separating them. This CDR3 contains 13 residues.

This chain joins TRBV27 and TRBJ2-7; 9 positions agree with TRBD1. This CDR3 is 16 amino acids long. Trimming removed 5 bases from V and 3 bases from J; junction bases left unmatched: 11. Germline V gene data show CDR1 as MNHEY and CDR2 as SMNVEV (reference sequence). This chain's CDR3 is CASSTQDRGPLYEQYF. The CDR3, as DNA: TGTGCCAGCAGTACCCAGGACAGGGGCCCCCTCTACGAGCAGTACTTC.

V is TRBV10-2 and J is TRBJ2-3; 8 bases line up with TRBD1. Germline lookup yields CDR1 WSHSY and CDR2 SAAADI. J was trimmed by 6 bases and V by 2 bases; bases with no gene match: 1. There are 13 residues in the CDR3. CDR3 bases: TGCGCCAGCAGTGAGGGACAGGGTGATACGCAGTATTTT. Translation gives CASSEGQGDTQYF.

This clone was seen more than once but under ten times. The chain is built from TRBV5-4 and TRBJ1-3, with TRBD1 matching 8 bases. This CDR3 has 15 residues. After removal of 6 bases from V and 1 base from J, the junction contained 6 bases not matched to a gene. Germline values: CDR1 SGHNT, CDR2 YYREEE (reference sequence). This CDR3 reads CASIPDRGSGNTIYF. For the CDR3, the DNA is TGTGCCAGCATCCCAGACAGGGGATCTGGAAACACCATATATTTT.

This clone has only a few counts. The chain combines TRBV28 with TRBJ1-3, with D maybe TRBD1 (5 bases). Germline lookup yields CDR1 MDHEN and CDR2 SYDVKM. Deletions cut 10 bases from V and 0 bases from J, with 7 bases between. This CDR3 is 12 amino acids long. The DNA for the CDR3 is TGTGCCACGGGGGACTCTGGAAACACCATATATTTT. Residues: CATGDSGNTIYF.

This clone was picked up one time. J is TRBJ2-3 and V is TRBV28; 10 bases fit TRBD2. V lost 5 bases to trimming and J lost 4 bases; unmatched junction nucleotides: 9. Germline CDR1 and CDR2: MDHEN and SYDVKM. The CDR3 is 16 amino acids. CDR3 loop: CASSPLGLASPDTQYF. Written as DNA, the CDR3 is TGTGCCAGCAGTCCACTGGGACTAGCGTCTCCAGATACGCAGTATTTT.

The chain couples TRBV7-8 to TRBJ1-1, with a weak D call TRBD1 (6 bases). Germline V gene lookup returns CDR1 SGHVS and CDR2 FQNEAQ. V lost 5 bases to trimming and J lost 1 base, with 14 bases between them. This CDR3 has 15 residues. This CDR3 is CASSPPAGANTEAFF. In DNA, the CDR3 is TGTGCCAGCAGCCCCCCAGCGGGGGCGAACACTGAAGCTTTCTTT.

Points on this clone: The junction differs from germline at one of its ends, possibly a read error. The V and J genes are TRBV5-4 and TRBJ2-1, with 7 bases lining up with TRBD1. Germline V gene lookup returns CDR1 SGHNT and CDR2 YYREEE (reference sequence). CDR3 length: 15 amino acids. The CDR3 spells CASSHRQGSYSEQFF. The CDR3 nucleotides are TGTGCCAGCAGCCACAGACAGGGATCCTACAGTGAGCAGTTCTTC.

This chain uses TRBV29-1 with TRBJ2-5, with 8 bases identical to TRBD2. The V gene's germline CDR1 is SQVTM and CDR2 ANQGSEA. The CDR3 runs 14 residues. V shed 4 bases and J 4 bases; nucleotides not matched to a gene: 8. DNA of the CDR3: TGCAGCGTTGCCGGGGGGGTCTTGGGAGAGACCCAGTACTTC. It translates to CSVAGGVLGETQYF.

The chain recombines TRBV7-2 with TRBJ2-3; unclear D gene. CDR1 and CDR2 (germline): SGHTA, FQGNSA. The CDR3 is made up of 13 amino acids. Between the trimmed V and J ends, which lost 2 bases and 0 bases, there was a span of 3 bases. The CDR3 region is CASSLSSTDTQYF. For the CDR3, the DNA is TGTGCCAGCAGCTTATCTAGCACAGATACGCAGTATTTT.